This is a list of T cell receptor beta chains from one sample in a study of neurological immune-mediated disorders. One entry per CDR3 protein results from TCRdb running MiXCR on the 5' RACE reads. Among under 45,000 distinct CDR3 sequences, 2% to 3% were seen once, and the ten largest hold approximately 2.4%. The sample comprised PBMCs. The receptors originated from a man aged 45-60 years with multiple sclerosis. CDR3s include the opening cysteine and the closing phenylalanine or tryptophan. D genes are given only for firm matches. A clone size is listed for some rows: how often the clone was seen (once, few, many), or a class if it is expanded.

CDR3 protein: CASSTSGTLNSPLNF; CDR3 DNA: TGTGCCAGCTCAACTTCTGGGACACTAAATTCACCCCTCAACTTT; clone size: many; V gene: TRBV18; J gene: TRBJ1-6; D gene: -
CDR3 protein: CASSFLGLADTQYF; CDR3 DNA: TGTGCCAGCAGCTTCCTCGGACTAGCAGATACGCAGTATTTT; clone size: many; V gene: TRBV7-2; J gene: TRBJ2-3; D gene: TRBD2
CDR3 protein: CASSLFLNGELFF; CDR3 DNA: TGTGCCAGCAGCTTATTCTTGAACGGGGAGCTGTTTTTT; clone size: many; V gene: TRBV7-8; J gene: TRBJ2-2; D gene: -
CDR3 protein: CASSPQGGEAFF; CDR3 DNA: TGCGCCAGCAGCCCCCAGGGGGGTGAAGCTTTCTTT; clone size: many; V gene: TRBV5-1; J gene: TRBJ1-1; D gene: TRBD1
CDR3 protein: CASSLSRGDNQPQHF; CDR3 DNA: TGTGCCAGCAGCTTGTCGCGGGGTGACAATCAGCCCCAGCATTTT; clone size: many; V gene: TRBV5-6; J gene: TRBJ1-5; D gene: -
CDR3 protein: CSVYLGHSYEQYF; CDR3 DNA: TGCAGCGTTTATCTGGGACACTCCTACGAGCAGTACTTC; clone size: many; V gene: TRBV29-1; J gene: TRBJ2-7; D gene: -
CDR3 protein: CSAPSGGINEQFF; CDR3 DNA: TGCAGTGCCCCTAGCGGGGGTATTAATGAGCAGTTCTTC; clone size: many; V gene: TRBV20-1; J gene: TRBJ2-1; D gene: TRBD2
CDR3 protein: CASSSGGPGETQYF; CDR3 DNA: TGCGCCAGCAGCTCGGGGGGCCCGGGAGAGACCCAGTACTTC; clone size: many; V gene: TRBV5-1; J gene: TRBJ2-5; D gene: -
CDR3 protein: CASSTRTGSYGYTF; CDR3 DNA: TGTGCCAGCAGTACCAGGACAGGGTCCTATGGCTACACCTTC; clone size: many; V gene: TRBV12-3/TRBV12-4; J gene: TRBJ1-2; D gene: TRBD1
CDR3 protein: CASTAPGRSNTEAFF; CDR3 DNA: TGTGCCAGCACCGCGCCCGGGCGCTCGAACACTGAAGCTTTCTTT; clone size: many; V gene: TRBV28; J gene: TRBJ1-1; D gene: -
CDR3 protein: CASSFFQGETQYF; CDR3 DNA: TGTGCCAGCAGTTTTTTCCAGGGGGAGACCCAGTACTTC; clone size: many; V gene: TRBV12-3/TRBV12-4; J gene: TRBJ2-5; D gene: -
CDR3 protein: CASSFRTGTSPLNF; CDR3 DNA: TGTGCCAGCAGCTTCCGGACGGGGACTTCACCCCTCAACTTT; clone size: many; V gene: TRBV7-8; J gene: TRBJ1-6; D gene: -
CDR3 protein: CASRPSGGSTDTQYF; CDR3 DNA: TGTGCCAGCAGACCTAGCGGGGGGAGCACAGATACGCAGTATTTT; clone size: many; V gene: TRBV7-3; J gene: TRBJ2-3; D gene: TRBD2
CDR3 protein: CSASPGLAGVLGPDTQYF; CDR3 DNA: TGCAGTGCTAGCCCGGGACTAGCGGGGGTCCTGGGCCCCGATACGCAGTATTTT; clone size: many; V gene: TRBV20-1; J gene: TRBJ2-3; D gene: TRBD2
CDR3 protein: CASKGIGSGTEAFF; CDR3 DNA: TGTGCCAGCAAGGGAATCGGTTCGGGCACTGAAGCTTTCTTT; clone size: many; V gene: TRBV2; J gene: TRBJ1-1; D gene: -
CDR3 protein: CASSRGVTNTGELFF; CDR3 DNA: TGCGCCAGCAGCCGAGGGGTCACGAACACCGGGGAGCTGTTTTTT; clone size: many; V gene: TRBV4-3; J gene: TRBJ2-2; D gene: -
CDR3 protein: CASSRSNQPQNF; CDR3 DNA: TGTGCCAGCAGCCGTTCCAATCAGCCCCAGAATTTT; clone size: many; V gene: TRBV7-9; J gene: TRBJ1-5; D gene: -
CDR3 protein: CASSQGLAEYNEQFF; CDR3 DNA: TGCGCCAGCAGCCAGGGACTAGCGGAGTACAATGAGCAGTTCTTC; clone size: many; V gene: TRBV5-1; J gene: TRBJ2-1; D gene: TRBD2
CDR3 protein: CASSRLGTLSTDTQYF; CDR3 DNA: TGTGCCAGCAGTCGACTCGGGACGTTGAGCACAGATACGCAGTATTTT; clone size: many; V gene: TRBV28; J gene: TRBJ2-3; D gene: -
CDR3 protein: CASSSDRNYNSPLHF; CDR3 DNA: TGTGCCAGCAGTTCCGACAGAAACTATAATTCACCCCTCCACTTT; clone size: many; V gene: TRBV6-2/TRBV6-3; J gene: TRBJ1-6; D gene: -
CDR3 protein: CSARTGPGELFF; CDR3 DNA: TGCAGTGCACGGACAGGGCCCGGGGAGCTGTTTTTT; clone size: many; V gene: TRBV20-1; J gene: TRBJ2-2; D gene: TRBD1
CDR3 protein: CSARRAGSTDTQYF; CDR3 DNA: TGCAGTGCTAGAAGAGCGGGGAGCACAGATACGCAGTATTTT; clone size: many; V gene: TRBV20-1; J gene: TRBJ2-3; D gene: TRBD2
CDR3 protein: CASTQSGRGSEKLFF; CDR3 DNA: TGTGCCAGCACCCAATCGGGCAGGGGGTCGGAAAAACTGTTTTTT; clone size: many; V gene: TRBV28; J gene: TRBJ1-4; D gene: TRBD1
CDR3 protein: CASSLPGTLYGYTF; CDR3 DNA: TGTGCCAGCAGTTTACCGGGGACGCTATATGGCTACACCTTC; clone size: many; V gene: TRBV12-3/TRBV12-4; J gene: TRBJ1-2; D gene: -
CDR3 protein: CASSPDGLLGTYGYTF; CDR3 DNA: TGTGCCAGCAGCCCCGACGGGCTCCTGGGCACCTATGGCTACACCTTC; clone size: -; V gene: TRBV7-6; J gene: TRBJ1-2; D gene: -
CDR3 protein: CASSATGTGANVLTF; CDR3 DNA: TGTGCCAGCAGCGCGACAGGGACTGGGGCCAACGTCCTGACTTTC; clone size: many; V gene: TRBV7-6; J gene: TRBJ2-6; D gene: TRBD1
CDR3 protein: CSARGPNQPQHF; CDR3 DNA: TGCAGTGCTAGAGGGCCGAATCAGCCCCAGCATTTT; clone size: many; V gene: TRBV20-1; J gene: TRBJ1-5; D gene: -
CDR3 protein: CASSVALGTGAGYTF; CDR3 DNA: TGTGCCAGCAGCGTAGCTCTCGGGACAGGGGCCGGCTACACCTTC; clone size: many; V gene: TRBV9; J gene: TRBJ1-2; D gene: TRBD1
CDR3 protein: CATTLGPDSTEAFF; CDR3 DNA: TGTGCCACCACCCTAGGCCCGGACAGTACTGAAGCTTTCTTT; clone size: many; V gene: TRBV15; J gene: TRBJ1-1; D gene: -
CDR3 protein: CSVEDRKGSGYTF; CDR3 DNA: TGCAGCGTTGAAGATCGAAAAGGGAGTGGCTACACCTTC; clone size: many; V gene: TRBV29-1; J gene: TRBJ1-2; D gene: -
CDR3 protein: CASSTLIGQVPFF; CDR3 DNA: TGTGCCAGCAGCACCCTAATAGGACAGGTTCCGTTCTTC; clone size: many; V gene: TRBV5-6; J gene: TRBJ2-1; D gene: TRBD1
CDR3 protein: CSLGHSNQPQHF; CDR3 DNA: TGCAGCCTAGGTCACAGCAATCAGCCCCAGCATTTT; clone size: many; V gene: TRBV20-1; J gene: TRBJ1-5; D gene: -
CDR3 protein: CASSLAGVHEQYF; CDR3 DNA: TGCGCCAGCAGCTTGGCGGGGGTCCACGAGCAGTACTTC; clone size: many; V gene: TRBV5-1; J gene: TRBJ2-7; D gene: -
CDR3 protein: CATSRERGGPDTQYF; CDR3 DNA: TGTGCCACCAGCAGAGAGCGGGGGGGCCCAGATACGCAGTATTTT; clone size: many; V gene: TRBV15; J gene: TRBJ2-3; D gene: TRBD2
CDR3 protein: CASSPREDSPLNF; CDR3 DNA: TGTGCCAGCTCACCACGCGAGGATTCACCCCTCAACTTT; clone size: -; V gene: TRBV18; J gene: TRBJ1-6; D gene: -
CDR3 protein: CASSFLETQYF; CDR3 DNA: TGTGCCAGCAGCTTTCTCGAGACCCAGTACTTC; clone size: medium-sized; V gene: TRBV7-2; J gene: TRBJ2-5; D gene: -
CDR3 protein: CASSKTGRNTGELFF; CDR3 DNA: TGTGCCAGCAGCAAAACGGGCAGGAACACCGGGGAGCTGTTTTTT; clone size: many; V gene: TRBV21-1; J gene: TRBJ2-2; D gene: -
CDR3 protein: CSVRSGQETQYF; CDR3 DNA: TGCAGCGTTCGTTCGGGCCAAGAGACCCAGTACTTC; clone size: many; V gene: TRBV29-1; J gene: TRBJ2-5; D gene: -
CDR3 protein: CASSVATGSYEQYF; CDR3 DNA: TGTGCCAGCAGCGTAGCTACGGGCTCCTACGAGCAGTACTTC; clone size: many; V gene: TRBV9; J gene: TRBJ2-7; D gene: -
CDR3 protein: CASLSRLNTEAFF; CDR3 DNA: TGTGCCAGCCTTTCTCGCTTGAACACTGAAGCTTTCTTT; clone size: many; V gene: TRBV2; J gene: TRBJ1-1; D gene: -
CDR3 protein: CSARALSGTEAFF; CDR3 DNA: TGCAGTGCTAGAGCGCTCTCGGGCACTGAAGCTTTCTTT; clone size: many; V gene: TRBV20-1; J gene: TRBJ1-1; D gene: -
CDR3 protein: CASSPARQGEKLFF; CDR3 DNA: TGTGCCAGCAGCCCCGCCCGCCAGGGGGAAAAACTGTTTTTT; clone size: many; V gene: TRBV11-3; J gene: TRBJ1-4; D gene: -
CDR3 protein: CASSKGQYRIEQYF; CDR3 DNA: TGCGCCAGCAGCAAGGGACAGTACAGGATCGAGCAGTACTTC; clone size: many; V gene: TRBV5-1; J gene: TRBJ2-7; D gene: TRBD1
CDR3 protein: CASSQSGGPANSNQPQHF; CDR3 DNA: TGTGCCAGCAGCCAATCCGGTGGGCCGGCCAATAGCAATCAGCCCCAGCATTTT; clone size: many; V gene: TRBV4-2; J gene: TRBJ1-5; D gene: -
CDR3 protein: CASSPQGAGNTIYF; CDR3 DNA: TGTGCCAGCAGCCCCCAAGGGGCTGGAAACACCATATATTTT; clone size: many; V gene: TRBV7-8; J gene: TRBJ1-3; D gene: -